Below are 7 T cell receptor beta chains sequenced from a single sample in a study of T cells in tuberculosis. Some clones are missing from TCRdb's copy, which holds only in-frame ones; the method was immunoSEQ multiplex PCR. The top ten clones hold 9.5% to 13% of a sample with roughly 41,000 clones, 85% to 95% of them seen once. Sample: PBMCs. The receptors shown here come from a donor between 10 and 35 years old with latent tuberculosis or without tuberculosis infection. Some clones in this sample may be carry-over from other donors' samples.

J is TRBJ1-5 and V is TRBV27; possible D gene TRBD1, 5 bases. Trimming stripped 2 bases from V and 6 bases from J, with 11 bases between. Germline V gene lookup returns CDR1 MNHEY and CDR2 SMNVEV (reference sequence). The CDR3 is 14 amino acids. The CDR3 sequence is CASSLGQGSQPQHF. CDR3 in DNA: TGTGCCAGCAGTTTAGGGCAGGGCTCTCAGCCCCAGCATTTT.

This clone came up once. The genes are TRBV6-5 and TRBJ1-2; TRBD1 matches at 9 bases. Germline V gene data show CDR1 as MNHEY and CDR2 as SVGAGI. J lost 4 bases, V lost 5 bases, and 2 bases had no gene match. There are 13 residues in the CDR3. The chain's CDR3 is CASSGQGIYGYTF. CDR3 sequence (DNA): TGTGCCAGCAGTGGACAGGGGATCTATGGCTACACCTTC.

This chain connects TRBV7-2 to TRBJ2-3, with 10 bases matching TRBD2. The CDR3 is 14 amino acids. Germline-derived CDR1 and CDR2 are SGHTA and FQGNSA. J lost 6 bases, V lost 6 bases, and 6 bases had no gene match. The CDR3 sequence is CASSHSGGSDTQYF. CDR3 nucleotide sequence: TGTGCCAGCAGTCATAGCGGGGGGTCTGATACGCAGTATTTT. Full variable domain (rest looked up from reference TRBV7-2 and TRBJ2-3): GAGVSQSPSNKVTEKGKDVELRCDPISGHTALYWYRQSLGQGLEFLIYFQGNSAPDKSGLPSDRFSAERTGGSVSTLTIQRTQQEDSAVYLCASSHSGGSDTQYFGPGTRLTVL.

The V and J genes are TRBV11-2 and TRBJ2-7, with a tentative D call TRBD1 (5 bases). CDR3 length: 17 residues. V was trimmed by 1 base and J by 0 bases, leaving 16 bases between them. Germline-derived CDR1 and CDR2 are SGHAT and FQNNGV. CDR3 sequence reads: CASSLGVAGPGSYEQYV. In DNA, the CDR3 is TGTGCCAGCAGCTTAGGAGTCGCAGGGCCAGGCTCCTACGAGCAGTACGTC.

The chain has TRBV4-3 and TRBJ1-2, with D unresolved. The CDR3 consists of 16 residues. From germline, CDR1 is LGHNA and CDR2 YSLEER. Trimming left V 3 bases short and J 3 bases short, with 17 bases between. The CDR3 region has the DNA TGCGCCAGCAGCCAGGAGCCGATGTCGGGGTACTATGGCTACACCTTC. Translated: CASSQEPMSGYYGYTF.

This chain uses TRBV10-1 with TRBJ2-1; 12 nucleotides match TRBD2. Germline loops: CDR1 WNHNN, CDR2 SYGVQD (reference sequence). This CDR3 spans 15 amino acids. V lost 3 bases, J lost 11 bases, and 8 bases stayed unmatched. The CDR3 is CASSDARLAGVQQFF. In DNA, the CDR3 is TGCGCCAGCAGTGACGCCCGACTAGCGGGGGTGCAGCAGTTCTTC.

The rearrangement uses TRBV5-1 and TRBJ2-3; weak D call: TRBD1 (5 bases). V gave up 0 bases and J gave up 3 bases, with 20 bases separating them. CDR1 and CDR2 (germline): SGHRS, YFSETQ. The CDR3 is 18 residues long. CDR3 in DNA: TGCGCCAGCAGCTTGGAAGTAGGTGGCAGGGTTTGGACAGATACGCAGTATTTT. It specifies CASSLEVGGRVWTDTQYF.